Here is one TCR beta chain with its context. The data stem from a study of OX40 agonist ivuxolimab in advanced cancers. The CDR3 runs 17 residues. J was trimmed by 0 bases and V by 4 bases; bases with no gene match: 9. In germline, CDR1 is SGHNT, CDR2 YYREEE (reference sequence). The repertoire was sequenced with immunoSEQ multiplex PCR; TCRdb's copy has only in-frame clones and lacks some. Here the sample spans tens of thousands of clones, about four fifths being singletons. The specimen was CD4+ or CD8+ T cells sorted from blood, collected in a trial of the OX40 agonist ivuxolimab. The sequence derives from an adult with an advanced solid tumor such as melanoma, head and neck, liver or kidney cancer. The V and J genes are TRBV5-4 and TRBJ2-3; TRBD1 matches 9 bases. The CDR3 DNA reads TGTGCCAGCAGCAAAACCGGGACAGGGAGTAGCACAGATACGCAGTATTTT. Translation: CASSKTGTGSSTDTQYF.